The clone carrying this TCR beta chain was found many times. This record belongs to a study of blood T cell repertoires in COVID-19. Overall study context: COVID-19 samples from acute and convalescent phases originated in the United States, Italy and Spain. T cells, B-cell-depleted T cells, or PBMCs provided the cDNA or gDNA that served as material.

This CDR3 spans 18 amino acids. From germline, CDR1 is MNHEY and CDR2 SVGEGT. Trimming cost V 0 bases and J 2 bases; bases outside gene matches: 10. Methods used by the authors: It was from reference gene primer amplification that nucleated cell counts were estimated. Generated by immunoSEQ multiplex PCR, the TCRdb table keeps only in-frame clones and is missing some. That table gives V, J and clone size, and the DNA gave D and trimming. The table records 200,000 to 250,000 clones, approximately 82% of them present only once. The rearrangement joins TRBV6-2 or TRBV6-3 to TRBJ2-7; 10 bases fit TRBD2. Sequenced input: peripheral blood. This TCR was recovered from a woman aged 80 or over with acute or convalescent COVID-19. The chain's CDR3 is CASSYSLRLAGVPYEQYF. The CDR3 DNA is TGTGCCAGCAGTTACTCCCTACGGCTAGCGGGGGTACCCTACGAGCAGTACTTC.